Listed below are T cell receptor beta chains from one sample, sequenced in a study of cytomegalovirus exposure and HLA in healthy donors. The protocol was immunoSEQ multiplex PCR, while the TCRdb copy is restricted to in-frame clones and leaves out a portion. The data hold tens of thousands of clones, with roughly 80% observed a single time. The source material was PBMCs. The receptors come from a middle-aged man in good health and CMV-seronegative. CDR3s include the opening cysteine and the closing phenylalanine or tryptophan. D genes are given only for firm matches. Clone size is shown for a subset of rows, as once, few, many or a class of expanded clone.

. | TRBJ2-1 | once | TRBV7-3 | CASSLTGTYPYNEQFF | TGTGCCAGCAGCTTAACCGGGACTTATCCCTACAATGAGCAGTTCTTC
TRBD2 | TRBJ2-1 | . | TRBV7-9 | CASSLRADPRGLVSAEQFF | TGTGCCAGCAGCTTGCGGGCGGACCCTAGAGGACTAGTCTCTGCTGAGCAGTTCTTC
. | TRBJ1-6 | . | TRBV4-1 | CASSQGTLLGGHPNSPLHF | TGCGCCAGCAGCCAAGGTACTCTCTTAGGGGGACATCCTAATTCACCCCTCCACTTT
. | TRBJ1-1 | . | TRBV2 | CASSDDRITEAFF | TGTGCCAGCAGTGACGACAGGATCACTGAAGCTTTCTTT
. | TRBJ1-2 | few | TRBV18 | CASLRDLGGHSGYTF | TGTGCCAGCTTACGGGACTTAGGAGGGCACTCTGGCTACACCTTC
TRBD1 | TRBJ1-1 | . | TRBV25-1 | CASRLDRGTEAFF | TGTGCCAGCAGACTTGACAGGGGTACTGAAGCTTTCTTT
. | TRBJ1-4 | . | TRBV5-1 | CASSLWSGESEKLFF | TGCGCCAGCAGCTTGTGGTCGGGAGAAAGTGAAAAACTGTTTTTT
TRBD2 | TRBJ2-1 | . | TRBV14 | CASSQEGLAVYNEQFF | TGTGCCAGCAGCCAAGAGGGACTAGCGGTCTACAATGAGCAGTTCTTC
. | TRBJ2-6 | . | TRBV23-1 | CARLRDTSGANVLTF | TGCGCCAGACTCCGGGACACCTCTGGGGCCAACGTCCTGACTTTC
TRBD1 | TRBJ2-5 | . | TRBV28 | CASRTGGRETQYF | TGTGCCAGCAGAACAGGGGGGCGGGAGACCCAGTACTTC
TRBD1 | TRBJ2-7 | . | TRBV4-3 | CASSLERTGVAYEQYF | TGCGCCAGCAGCCTCGAGAGGACAGGGGTTGCCTACGAGCAGTACTTC
TRBD1 | TRBJ1-1 | . | TRBV9 | CASSIRTGIDTEAFF | TGTGCCAGCAGCATACGGACAGGGATAGACACTGAAGCTTTCTTT
. | TRBJ1-1 | . | TRBV7-9 | CSSSSAQGNTEAFF | TGTTCCAGCAGCTCTGCCCAGGGGAACACTGAAGCTTTCTTT
TRBD2 | TRBJ2-1 | . | TRBV5-1 | CASSPRPSGGANEQFF | TGCGCCAGCAGCCCCCGCCCTAGCGGGGGGGCCAATGAGCAGTTCTTC
TRBD2 | TRBJ2-5 | . | TRBV7-2 | CASSQAGVGKETQYF | TGTGCCAGCAGCCAAGCGGGAGTCGGTAAAGAGACCCAGTACTTC
. | TRBJ2-7 | . | TRBV2 | CASSYGAPGEQYF | TGTGCCAGCAGTTATGGGGCGCCTGGCGAGCAGTACTTC
. | TRBJ2-1 | once | TRBV6-5 | CASSYSGGREKFF | TGTGCCAGCAGTTACTCGGGGGGAAGGGAGAAGTTCTTC
. | TRBJ2-3 | . | TRBV2 | CASSGELGTDTQYF | TGTGCCAGCAGTGGGGAGTTAGGCACAGATACGCAGTATTTT
. | TRBJ2-1 | few | TRBV6-5 | CASRISSYNEQFF | TGTGCCAGCAGGATTAGCTCCTACAATGAGCAGTTCTTC
TRBD1 | TRBJ1-1 | . | TRBV28 | CASSSWTGLVSEAFF | TGTGCCAGCAGTTCCTGGACAGGGCTCGTATCTGAAGCTTTCTTT
. | TRBJ2-3 | . | TRBV14 | CASSSGFRTDTQYF | TGTGCCAGCAGTTCGGGATTCCGCACAGATACGCAGTATTTT
. | TRBJ1-3 | . | TRBV7-2 | CASSFGRTGNTIYF | TGTGCCAGCAGCTTCGGCAGGACTGGAAACACCATATATTTT
TRBD1 | TRBJ1-5 | . | TRBV28 | CASIRDRGGNQPQHF | TGTGCCAGCATTCGGGACAGGGGAGGGAATCAGCCCCAGCATTTT
. | TRBJ1-1 | . | TRBV18 | CASSDGGTEAFF | TGTGCCAGCTCAGACGGCGGCACTGAAGCTTTCTTT
. | TRBJ2-1 | once | TRBV7-6 | CASSLVAGNNEQFF | TGTGCCAGCAGCTTGGTGGCAGGCAACAATGAGCAGTTCTTC
. | TRBJ2-1 | . | TRBV6-5 | CASSYGRTGNEQFF | TGTGCCAGCAGTTACGGTCGGACTGGCAATGAGCAGTTCTTC
. | TRBJ1-1 | . | TRBV7-9 | CASSSTGNTEAFF | TGTGCCAGCAGCTCCACAGGGAACACTGAAGCTTTCTTT
TRBD1 | TRBJ2-5 | . | TRBV6-1 | CASMDRYREETQYF | TGTGCCAGCATGGACAGGTACAGGGAAGAGACCCAGTACTTC
. | TRBJ2-1 | . | TRBV18 | CASSPQIRGDEQFF | TGTGCCAGCTCACCACAAATTCGCGGGGATGAGCAGTTCTTC
. | TRBJ2-1 | . | TRBV5-4 | CASSLGGEGQFF | TGTGCCAGCAGCTTGGGAGGTGAGGGTCAGTTCTTC
TRBD2 | TRBJ2-7 | . | TRBV5-1 | CASSLRRGGLHYEQYF | TGCGCCAGCAGCTTGAGGCGGGGGGGCCTCCACTACGAGCAGTACTTC
. | TRBJ1-2 | . | TRBV7-9 | CASSPTASGYTF | TGTGCCAGCAGCCCTACCGCCTCGGGCTACACCTTC
. | TRBJ2-7 | . | TRBV27 | CASSDSSSYEQYF | TGTGCCAGTTCTGACAGCAGCAGCTACGAGCAGTACTTC
. | TRBJ2-1 | . | TRBV29-1 | CSVEAFDTYNEQFF | TGCAGCGTTGAAGCTTTTGACACATACAATGAGCAGTTCTTC
TRBD2 | TRBJ2-1 | . | TRBV5-5 | CASSAPLAGGLDEQFF | TGTGCCAGCAGCGCACCTCTAGCGGGGGGGCTCGATGAGCAGTTCTTC
. | TRBJ2-1 | once | TRBV6-4 | CASSDSLYGHEQFF | TGTGCCAGCAGTGACTCCCTTTATGGCCATGAGCAGTTCTTC
. | TRBJ1-1 | . | TRBV30 | CAWSAGYMNTEAFF | TGTGCCTGGAGTGCGGGATACATGAACACTGAAGCTTTCTTT
. | TRBJ1-1 | few | TRBV19 | CASSIGPALLEAFF | TGTGCCAGTAGTATTGGTCCTGCTTTACTTGAAGCTTTCTTT
. | TRBJ2-4 | . | TRBV9 | CASSVGGASKNIQYF | TGTGCCAGCAGCGTAGGGGGCGCATCCAAAAACATTCAGTACTTC
TRBD1 | TRBJ1-2 | . | TRBV6-6 | CASSTQDRAGYTF | TGTGCCAGCAGTACTCAGGACAGGGCCGGCTACACCTTC
. | TRBJ1-3 | . | TRBV29-1 | CSVTALGNTIYF | TGCAGCGTAACAGCTCTCGGAAACACCATATATTTT
TRBD1 | TRBJ2-5 | few | TRBV5-8 | CASSGQDRQTQYF | TGTGCCAGCAGTGGACAGGATAGGCAGACCCAGTACTTC
. | TRBJ1-4 | . | TRBV5-1 | CASPCRARVEEKLFF | TGCGCCAGCCCCTGTCGCGCGCGGGTTGAGGAAAAACTGTTTTTT
. | TRBJ1-4 | . | TRBV7-8 | CASSLEGWGYEKLFF | TGTGCCAGCAGCTTAGAGGGGTGGGGTTATGAAAAACTGTTTTTT
TRBD1 | TRBJ2-1 | . | TRBV7-7 | CASSLGQGAYNEQFF | TGTGCTAGCAGCTTAGGACAGGGGGCATACAATGAGCAGTTCTTC
TRBD1 | TRBJ1-5 | . | TRBV2 | CASSEDRGAGQPQHF | TGTGCCAGCAGTGAGGACAGGGGAGCTGGGCAGCCCCAGCATTTT
TRBD1 | TRBJ2-2 | few | TRBV30 | CAWSVGDRDTGELFF | TGTGCCTGGAGTGTGGGGGACAGGGACACCGGGGAGCTGTTTTTT
TRBD1 | TRBJ1-4 | . | TRBV9 | CASSARTGATNEKLFF | TGTGCCAGCAGCGCGAGGACAGGGGCAACTAATGAAAAACTGTTTTTT
TRBD1 | TRBJ2-7 | . | TRBV28 | CASSPAGTGAYEQYF | TGTGCCAGCAGTCCAGCCGGGACAGGGGCCTACGAGCAGTACTTC
TRBD1 | TRBJ1-5 | . | TRBV7-2 | CASSRDREGPQHF | TGTGCCAGCAGCCGCGACAGGGAAGGGCCCCAGCATTTT
. | TRBJ1-5 | . | TRBV7-8 | CASSSGRGTLAQPQHF | TGTGCCAGCAGCTCAGGCCGTGGAACCCTGGCCCAGCCCCAGCATTTT
. | TRBJ1-2 | once | TRBV27 | CASGDFGYGYTF | TGTGCCAGCGGTGACTTTGGCTATGGCTACACCTTC
TRBD2 | TRBJ2-5 | . | TRBV7-9 | CASSLAGLVETQYF | TGTGCCAGCAGCTTAGCGGGACTAGTGGAGACCCAGTACTTC
. | TRBJ1-5 | . | TRBV2 | CASSDESRRQPQHF | TGTGCCAGCAGTGATGAGAGTCGCCGTCAGCCCCAGCATTTT
TRBD1 | TRBJ1-1 | . | TRBV5-1 | CASSVNGQGFTEAFF | TGCGCCAGCAGCGTAAACGGACAGGGGTTCACTGAAGCTTTCTTT